This TCR beta chain emerged from a study of blood T cell repertoires in COVID-19. Study as a whole: Nucleic acid was either cDNA or gDNA, and it came from T cells, B-cell-depleted T cells, or PBMCs.

Only a few counts were recorded for this clone. Germline V gene sequence: CDR1 MNHEY, CDR2 SMNVEV (reference sequence). V was trimmed by 6 bases and J by 2 bases, leaving 11 bases between them. The CDR3 spans 15 residues. Assignments of participants to cohorts depended upon their own reported clinical history. TCRdb keeps only in-frame clones here, not all; method: immunoSEQ multiplex PCR. Of roughly 330,000 clones in the sample, over 80% were seen once. The TCR was taken from a man younger than 40 who had recovered from COVID-19. The sample was PBMCs or T cells enriched from blood (not recorded which). The chain combines TRBV27 with TRBJ2-6; D might be TRBD1 (5 bases). CDR3 loop: CASSPKGAGANVLTF. DNA for the CDR3: TGTGCCAGCAGCCCCAAAGGGGCTGGGGCCAACGTCCTGACTTTC.